The present TCR beta chain was sequenced within a study of response to subunit inactivated influenza vaccine (dated by TCRdb to 2016 to 2018). The study in broad terms: Deep quantitative profiling of the T cell receptor repertoire was used in the study to follow responses to a trivalent subunit inactivated influenza vaccine.

The germline V gene specifies ENHRY as CDR1 and SYGVKD as CDR2. Trimmed from V: 2 bases; trimmed from J: 0 bases; junction bases lacking a gene match: 14. The CDR3 sequence holds 20 residues, the cysteine and phenylalanine included. Only the CDR3 part of the read is kept: 60 bases, read in frame from the first base. Overall study results and their limits: According to the authors, only a limited number of new T cells may be recruited by each seasonal influenza vaccination.

This clonotype came up a few times. It lacks a known antigen. No base quality information exists; no much larger clone differs at one position. Libraries came from RT-PCR. Sequencing took place on an Illumina HiSeq 2500. Through fastp at Q25 and MiXCR, TCRdb rebuilt clones from the public reads, retaining in-frame beta chains. Merged by CDR3 protein, the rows form single entries marked with the most common genes and DNA. The sample yields a few hundred thousand distinct CDR3 sequences; 22% were counted once. The top ten constitute about a tenth of the sample. Sequencing used PBMCs from blood, obtained about 20 months after vaccination. This clonotype was sampled from a man aged 50 to 69 who received an inactivated influenza vaccine. Donor details come from another sample of the same person, matched by shared clones. Recombination connected TRBV10-3 to TRBJ2-2, with TRBD2 identical over 8 junction bases. CDR3 loop: CAISEPVAGMAHTNTGELFF. The sequence in DNA is TGTGCCATCAGTGAGCCAGTAGCGGGGATGGCTCATACGAACACCGGGGAGCTGTTTTTT.